The subject of this entry is one TCR beta chain. The antigen is unknown. Germline CDR1 MNHEY, CDR2 SVGAGI. Unmatched junction bases numbered 6, after V lost 3 bases and J lost 5 bases. The CDR3 extends over 14 amino acids. The investigators amplified TCR beta CDR3 regions from RNA transcripts. HTBI primers were used for first-round RT-PCR of the TCR CDR3. MiXCR, applied by TCRdb to the multiplex PCR reads, yields one record per CDR3 protein. The sample contains 400,000 to 550,000 distinct CDR3 sequences, about an eighth of which appear only once. Hyperthyroidism, newly diagnosed and lasting under 2 months, affected patients aged 18 to 65. Researchers barred patients who had uncontrolled infection, other autoimmune disease, pregnancy or lactation. The data stem from a study of T cells in Graves' hyperthyroidism and ophthalmopathy. General observations from the study: The authors' 13 V-J model separated ophthalmopathy from stable hyperthyroidism.

The source of this sequence is a woman aged 18 to 35 with Graves' hyperthyroidism. What was sequenced was blood. The genes are TRBV6-5 and TRBJ1-1, with 7 bases fitting TRBD1. The CDR3 DNA is TGTGCCAGCAGTTATCGACAGGGCTCAACTGAAGCTTTCTTT. Encoded protein: CASSYRQGSTEAFF.